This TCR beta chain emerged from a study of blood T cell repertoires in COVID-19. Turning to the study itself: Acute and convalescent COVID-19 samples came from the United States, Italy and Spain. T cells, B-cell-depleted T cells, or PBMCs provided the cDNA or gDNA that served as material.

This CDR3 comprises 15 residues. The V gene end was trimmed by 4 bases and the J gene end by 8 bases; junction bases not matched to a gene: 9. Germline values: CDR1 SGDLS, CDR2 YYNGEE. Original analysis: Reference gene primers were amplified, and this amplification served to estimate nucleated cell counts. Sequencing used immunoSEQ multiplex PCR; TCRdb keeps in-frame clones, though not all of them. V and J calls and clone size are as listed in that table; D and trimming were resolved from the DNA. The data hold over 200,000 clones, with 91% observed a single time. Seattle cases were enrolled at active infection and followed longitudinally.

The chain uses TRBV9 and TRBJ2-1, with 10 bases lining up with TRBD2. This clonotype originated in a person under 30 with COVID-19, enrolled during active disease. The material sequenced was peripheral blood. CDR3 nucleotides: TGTGCCAGCAGCTCCCCCCTAGCGGGAGTCCATGAGCAGTTCTTC. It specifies CASSSPLAGVHEQFF.